The clone carrying this T cell receptor beta chain was recorded many times. The target antigen is unknown. The length of the CDR3 is 17 residues. V gave up 2 bases and J gave up 1 base; unmatched junction bases: 7. Germline V CDR1 and CDR2: SQVTM, ANQGSEA. The authors amplified TCR beta CDR3 regions from RNA transcripts. First-round RT-PCR relied on HTBI primers, and a second-round multiplex PCR came next. TCRdb re-called the multiplex PCR reads through MiXCR, storing one row per CDR3 protein. Of more than 1,000,000 distinct CDR3 sequences in the sample, 35% to 40% were seen once. The source of the sample is a study of Graves' ophthalmopathy and Graves' hyperthyroidism. Study-level information: The term stable hyperthyroidism indicated an absence of ophthalmopathy within 18 months of follow-up.

Study conclusions and caveats: Thyroid clonotypes that were expanded above 0.001 frequency mostly also appeared in blood.

The chain has TRBV29-1 and TRBJ2-5; 13 positions agree with TRBD2. Material for sequencing was peripheral blood or thyroid tissue (not recorded which). This sequence originates from an adult man with Graves' hyperthyroidism. The CDR3, as DNA: TGCAGCGTTGAAAACCCCCGGACTAGCGGGGGCCAAGAGACCCAGTACTTC. Amino acids: CSVENPRTSGGQETQYF.